These T cell receptor beta chains were read from a single sample in a study of beta chain features in type 1 diabetes. Produced via immunoSEQ multiplex PCR; TCRdb's table is partial and in-frame only. The sample lists around 40,000 clones; 66% were seen once. The specimen was Tregs from blood. The receptors here all came from a woman aged 18-35 years with type 1 diabetes. Both conserved end residues are part of each CDR3. The D gene is left open where the match is weak. Rows give clone size only sometimes, using once, few, many, or a class for an expanded clone.

>TRBD1|TRBJ1-2|NA|TRBV27
TGTGCCGGCAGTCGGTCAGGGACAGCTAACTATGGCTACACCTTC
CAGSRSGTANYGYTF
>NA|TRBJ1-1|few|TRBV29-1
TGCAGCGTTTCACGGGACTTGGACACTGAAGCTTTCTTT
CSVSRDLDTEAFF
>NA|TRBJ2-7|NA|TRBV7-8
TGTGCCAGCAGCTTATGGTCCCTACCAGAGGCCTACGAGCAGTACTTC
CASSLWSLPEAYEQYF
>NA|TRBJ2-5|NA|TRBV2
TGTGCCAGCAGTGTCCGGGACCAAGAGACCCAGTACTTC
CASSVRDQETQYF
>TRBD2|TRBJ2-7|NA|TRBV6-6
TGTGCCAGCGGGACTAGCGGGAGTACTTCTCACGAGCAGTACTTC
CASGTSGSTSHEQYF
>TRBD1|TRBJ2-7|NA|TRBV23-1
TGCGCCAGCAGTCAATCCCCGGACAGGGACACCTACGAGCAGTACTTC
CASSQSPDRDTYEQYF
>NA|TRBJ1-1|few|TRBV19
TGTGCCAGTAGAGAACAGGGTAGAATGGCTGAAGCTTTCTTT
CASREQGRMAEAFF
>NA|TRBJ2-7|NA|TRBV5-1
TGCGCCAGCAGCCCTTCCTTTAACTACGAGCAGTACTTC
CASSPSFNYEQYF
>NA|TRBJ1-1|once|TRBV5-1
TGCGCCAGCAGCTTCTCAGGGGACACTGAAGCTTTCTTT
CASSFSGDTEAFF
>NA|TRBJ2-5|NA|TRBV9
TGTGCCAGCAGCGTAGGCAGTGCAGGTATCCAGTACTTC
CASSVGSAGIQYF
>NA|TRBJ1-4|few|TRBV7-8
TGTGCCAGCAGCTTAGCCCAGGGGGAAAAACTGTTTTTT
CASSLAQGEKLFF
>TRBD2|TRBJ2-1|NA|TRBV2
TGTGCCAGTACTTCGAGACTAGCCCATGAGCAGTTCTTC
CASTSRLAHEQFF
>NA|TRBJ1-1|NA|TRBV15
TGTGCCACCAGCAGAGATCCTGTCGCTGAAGCTTTCTTT
CATSRDPVAEAFF
>NA|TRBJ2-1|NA|TRBV4-3
TGCGCCAGCAGCCGAAGACAGGTTGCGGCGTTCTTC
CASSRRQVAAFF
>NA|TRBJ1-4|NA|TRBV6-1
TGTGCCAGCAGGAACCTAATAGCAACTAATGAAAAACTGTTTTTT
CASRNLIATNEKLFF
>NA|TRBJ2-1|few|TRBV18
TGTGCCAGCTCACCACCTGGAAGGGGCGGAAAGAAAAACAATGAGCAGTTCTTC
CASSPPGRGGKKNNEQFF
>NA|TRBJ2-7|NA|TRBV28
TGTGCCAGCAGTTTTTACTACGAGCAGTACTTC
CASSFYYEQYF
>TRBD1|TRBJ2-3|few|TRBV7-2
TGTGCCAGCAGCGCGACAGGGTATACGCAGTATTTT
CASSATGYTQYF
>NA|TRBJ1-2|NA|TRBV7-9
TGTGCCAGCAGCCGTTACGGATACCGGGACAATGCTGGCTACACCTTC
CASSRYGYRDNAGYTF
>TRBD1|TRBJ1-5|NA|TRBV11-3
TGTGCCAGCAGTTCCGGACAGGGGGGCAATCAGCCCCAGCATTTT
CASSSGQGGNQPQHF
>NA|TRBJ2-6|NA|TRBV7-3
TGTGCCAGCAGCTTAGGGTACGGGCGGGGCTCCTCTGGGGCCAACGTCCTGACTTTC
CASSLGYGRGSSGANVLTF
>NA|TRBJ1-5|NA|TRBV9
TGTGCCAGCAGCCCGGGACCGGGGAGGGGAGGCAATCAGCCCCAGCATTTT
CASSPGPGRGGNQPQHF
>NA|TRBJ2-7|NA|TRBV7-2
TGTGCCAGCAGCCCAAGACACCCACCTCCTTCCCACGAGCAGTACTTC
CASSPRHPPPSHEQYF